What follows describes a single T cell receptor beta chain. The germline V gene encodes CDR1 LGHNA and CDR2 YSLEER. This CDR3 is 16 amino acids long. Germline trimming cut 0 bases from V and 2 bases from J; bases unmatched to any gene: 5. The record originates from a study of blood T cell repertoires in COVID-19. Study information: The samples span acute and convalescent COVID-19 from the United States, Italy and Spain. T cells, B-cell-depleted T cells, or PBMCs supplied cDNA or gDNA.

Under the authors' procedure: Using reference gene primer amplification, nucleated cell counts were estimated. Repertoires were generated with immunoSEQ multiplex PCR, while TCRdb's copy carries only in-frame clones and drops some. That table supplies the V and J calls and clone size; D and trimming were determined from the DNA. The profile shows approximately 190,000 clones, 75% to 90% of them singletons. The TCR was taken from a man in his fifties or sixties with acute or convalescent COVID-19. The chain combines TRBV4-3 with TRBJ2-3; TRBD2 aligns across 7 bases. Sequenced material: peripheral blood. The CDR3 DNA sequence: TGCGCCAGCAGCCAAGAGGCTAGCGGATACACAGATACGCAGTATTTT. Encoded protein: CASSQEASGYTDTQYF.